The rows below give T cell receptor beta chains drawn from one sample of a study of blood T cell repertoires in COVID-19. Using immunoSEQ multiplex PCR, the repertoire was profiled, and TCRdb retains in-frame clones only, with some absent. This table has around 200,000 clones, roughly 89% appearing once. Sequencing used peripheral blood. The receptor set was obtained from a man aged 55 to 70 who had recovered from COVID-19. Both conserved end residues are part of each CDR3. Each record gives: CDR3 protein, CDR3 DNA, D gene, J gene, V gene, clone size. The D gene is left open where the match is weak. Clone sizes are given selectively: once, few, many, or a class where the clone is expanded.

CASSPQRLRDYNEQFF TGTGCCAGCAGCCCCCAGCGACTCCGGGACTACAATGAGCAGTTCTTC NA TRBJ2-1 TRBV4-2 NA
CASSPERGQETQYF TGCGCCAGCAGCCCTGAGCGGGGCCAAGAGACCCAGTACTTC TRBD2 TRBJ2-5 TRBV5-1 NA
CATSARLAGSTDTQYF TGTGCCACCAGCGCCCGACTAGCGGGGAGCACAGATACGCAGTATTTT TRBD2 TRBJ2-3 TRBV15 NA
CSASRDSYYNEQFF TGCAGTGCTAGTCGAGACTCTTACTACAATGAGCAGTTCTTC NA TRBJ2-1 TRBV20-1 NA
CASRFTGFKFF TGTGCCAGCAGGTTTACAGGATTCAAGTTCTTC NA TRBJ2-1 TRBV11-2 NA
CASGERNYGYTF TGTGCCAGCGGAGAGAGAAACTATGGCTACACCTTC NA TRBJ1-2 TRBV6-5 NA
CASSQGTSGRSDTQYF TGTGCCAGCAGCCAAGGGACTAGCGGGAGATCAGATACGCAGTATTTT TRBD2 TRBJ2-3 TRBV4-2 NA
CASTYIFDGYTF TGTGCCAGCACGTACATTTTTGATGGCTACACCTTC NA TRBJ1-2 TRBV2 NA
CASSLEYSLNTEAFF TGTGCCAGCAGCCTTGAGTATAGTTTGAACACTGAAGCTTTCTTT NA TRBJ1-1 TRBV7-8 NA
CASSEAWTVNQPQHF TGTGCCAGCAGTGAAGCATGGACTGTTAATCAGCCCCAGCATTTT NA TRBJ1-5 TRBV6-1 few
CASSKGVGGYTF TGTGCCAGCAGTAAGGGGGTGGGCGGCTACACCTTC NA TRBJ1-2 TRBV6-5 NA
CASSLGLGASSYNSPLHF TGCGCCAGCAGCTTGGGGTTGGGAGCCAGCTCCTATAATTCACCCCTCCACTTT NA TRBJ1-6 TRBV5-1 NA
CASRPTGFPYGYTF TGTGCCAGCCGTCCCACAGGGTTTCCTTATGGCTACACCTTC NA TRBJ1-2 TRBV27 NA
CASSRGLASYEQYF TGTGCCAGCAGCCGAGGACTAGCCTCCTACGAGCAGTACTTC TRBD2 TRBJ2-7 TRBV7-8 NA
CASSLGQRSYGYTF TGTGCCAGCAGCTTGGGACAGCGATCCTATGGCTACACCTTC TRBD1 TRBJ1-2 TRBV7-2 NA
CASSDRGNYGYTF TGTGCCAGCAGCGACAGGGGGAACTATGGCTACACCTTC TRBD1 TRBJ1-2 TRBV2 few
CATSDVRQGDNQPQHF TGTGCCACCAGTGATGTCCGACAGGGAGATAATCAGCCCCAGCATTTT TRBD1 TRBJ1-5 TRBV24-1 once
CASRNSPGLSYGYTF TGTGCCAGCAGGAACTCCCCGGGACTGAGTTATGGCTACACCTTC NA TRBJ1-2 TRBV5-4 few
CASTPRGTGLSEQYF TGCGCCAGCACTCCCCGGGGGACAGGGTTGTCCGAGCAGTACTTC TRBD1 TRBJ2-7 TRBV5-1 NA
CASSRWTARTGELFF TGTGCCAGTAGTCGATGGACAGCAAGAACCGGGGAGCTGTTTTTT NA TRBJ2-2 TRBV19 once
CASIDSGEANYGYTF TGTGCCAGCATCGATTCAGGGGAAGCTAACTATGGCTACACCTTC NA TRBJ1-2 TRBV7-2 NA
CASSQRLGSGYTF TGTGCCAGCAGTCAAAGACTCGGGAGTGGCTACACCTTC NA TRBJ1-2 TRBV3-1/TRBV3-2 NA
CAWGVRDGYTF TGTGCCTGGGGCGTGCGGGATGGCTACACCTTC NA TRBJ1-2 TRBV30 NA
CASSHALDSQETQYF TGCGCCAGCAGCCATGCCCTGGACAGCCAAGAGACCCAGTACTTC NA TRBJ2-5 TRBV4-3 NA
CATSDPGQGYQAGGNTIYF TGTGCCACCAGTGACCCGGGACAGGGGTATCAAGCAGGTGGAAACACCATATATTTT TRBD1 TRBJ1-3 TRBV24-1 NA
CASSHGDRDSYEQYF TGTGCCAGCAGTCATGGGGACAGGGACTCCTACGAGCAGTACTTC TRBD1 TRBJ2-7 TRBV6-8 few
CASSPSGQPQHF TGTGCCAGCAGTCCCTCGGGACAGCCCCAGCATTTT NA TRBJ1-5 TRBV28 NA